Each of the 11 T cell receptor beta chains below was sequenced from the same sample in a study of cytomegalovirus exposure and HLA in healthy donors. Vbeta (60) and Jbeta (13) primers were used in the PCR. TCRdb's table, derived via immunoSEQ multiplex PCR, lists solely in-frame clones and lacks some. The repertoire holds about 130,000 clones, with approximately 10% as singletons. Sequenced sample: PBMCs. These receptors were collected from a woman aged 18-29 years in good health and CMV-seropositive.

V gene TRBV7-3 combines with J gene TRBJ1-3; no definite D call. Trimming shortened V by 5 bases and J by 4 bases, and 15 bases separated the two germline ends. This CDR3 is 15 amino acids long. The germline gives CDR1 SGHTA, CDR2 FQGTGA. The chain's CDR3 is CASSLQPASGNTIYF. The CDR3 DNA reads as TGTGCCAGCAGCCTACAACCAGCGTCCGGAAACACCATATATTTT.

This rearrangement joins TRBV4-1 to TRBJ1-5, with D unclear. V was trimmed by 0 bases and J by 5 bases, leaving 8 bases between them. The CDR3 contains 14 residues. Germline-derived CDR1 and CDR2 are MGHRA and YSYEKL. CDR3 loop: CASSQERADQPQHF. The CDR3 DNA reads TGCGCCAGCAGCCAAGAGCGGGCGGATCAGCCCCAGCATTTT.

The table lists this clone with a few counts. The chain is built from TRBV6-1 and TRBJ2-1, with 7 positions matching TRBD2. The V gene's germline CDR1 is MNHNS and CDR2 SASEGT. This CDR3 comprises 15 residues. J gave up 8 bases and V 2 bases, and 9 bases lay outside the gene matches. The CDR3 is CASSEQTATSDEQFF. The CDR3 bases are TGTGCCAGCAGTGAACAGACAGCTACTAGCGATGAGCAGTTCTTC.

V and J are TRBV6-1 and TRBJ2-2; 7 bases map to TRBD1. V shed 0 bases and J 6 bases; nucleotides not matched to a gene: 4. Germline-derived CDR1 and CDR2 are MNHNS and SASEGT. The CDR3 contains 15 residues. The CDR3 DNA reads as TGTGCCAGCAGTGAAGCGACAGGGTGGCCCGGGGAGCTGTTTTTT. Translated: CASSEATGWPGELFF.

The chain's CDR3 is CASSLATGLISGANVLTF. The CDR3 DNA is TGTGCCAGCAGCTTAGCGACAGGGTTAATCTCTGGGGCCAACGTCCTGACTTTC. The genes are TRBV7-2 and TRBJ2-6; 7 bases align to TRBD1. The CDR3 extends over 18 amino acids. Germline V gives CDR1 SGHTA, CDR2 FQGNSA. With 0 bases clipped from V and 0 bases from J, the junction kept 5 bases outside the gene matches. Filled out from reference TRBV7-2 and TRBJ2-6, the complete variable domain reads GAGVSQSPSNKVTEKGKDVELRCDPISGHTALYWYRQSLGQGLEFLIYFQGNSAPDKSGLPSDRFSAERTGGSVSTLTIQRTQQEDSAVYLCASSLATGLISGANVLTFGAGSRLTVL.

As for this clone: The conserved phenylalanine or tryptophan is not found at the CDR3 terminus, so this likely reflects a read error. The chain employs TRBV6-1 and TRBJ1-1; 11 bases map to TRBD1. CDR3 size: 14 residues. V lost 6 bases and J lost 4; bases outside the gene matches: 4. Germline-derived CDR1 and CDR2 are MNHNS and SASEGT. Here the CDR3 reads CASRRDRGATEAFS. The CDR3, as DNA: TGTGCCAGCAGGAGGGACAGGGGGGCCACTGAAGCTTTCTCT.

This clone was found a few times. The chain links TRBV29-1 to TRBJ2-1; D gene ambiguous. Per germline, CDR1 SQVTM and CDR2 ANQGSEA. The ends were cut back, 2 bases at V and 7 bases at J, with 6 bases in the middle. The CDR3 covers 11 residues. The CDR3 bases are TGCAGCGTTGAATCGGGTAATGAGCAGTTCTTC. Its protein product is CSVESGNEQFF.

The chain couples TRBV30 to TRBJ1-2; 10 positions agree with TRBD1. CDR1 GTSNPN and CDR2 SVGIG come from the germline V gene (reference sequence). V shed 0 bases, J shed 4 bases, and the junction held 5 bases outside the gene matches. The CDR3 sequence is 15 residues long. This CDR3 reads CAWSVPGQGRYGYTF. The DNA for the CDR3 is TGTGCCTGGAGTGTCCCGGGACAGGGGCGCTATGGCTACACCTTC.

This clone was observed a few times. The chain has TRBV6-5 and TRBJ2-7, with a weak D call TRBD2 (5 bases). V shed 4 bases and J shed 0 bases, with 13 bases lying between them. The germline gives CDR1 MNHEY, CDR2 SVGAGI. This CDR3 is 15 amino acids long. The CDR3 here is CASSFRPEDSYEQYF. Here the CDR3 DNA reads TGTGCCAGCAGTTTCCGACCGGAGGACTCCTACGAGCAGTACTTC.

The sample holds a few counts of this clone. V usage is TRBV5-4 and J usage is TRBJ2-7; 8 bases align to TRBD2. The CDR3 is 12 residues long. Germline lookup yields CDR1 SGHNT and CDR2 YYREEE (reference sequence). The junction had 1 base not matched to a gene; V was cut back by 4 bases and J by 4 bases. The chain's CDR3 is CASSPGGYEQYF. In nucleotides, the CDR3 is TGTGCCAGCAGCCCGGGGGGGTACGAGCAGTACTTC. The full variable domain, with the rest looked up from reference TRBV5-4 and TRBJ2-7, is ETGVTQSPTHLIKTRGQQVTLRCSSQSGHNTVSWYQQALGQGPQFIFQYYREEENGRGNFPPRFSGLQFPNYSSELNVNALELDDSALYLCASSPGGYEQYFGPGTRLTVT.

The chain recombines TRBV5-1 with TRBJ2-5; 10 bases map to TRBD2. In germline, CDR1 is SGHRS, CDR2 YFSETQ. With V trimmed by 4 bases and J by 6 bases, 9 bases remained unmatched. The CDR3 covers 15 residues. This CDR3 reads CASSRELAGRQTQYF. The CDR3 coding sequence is TGCGCCAGCAGCCGGGAACTAGCGGGGCGGCAGACCCAGTACTTC.